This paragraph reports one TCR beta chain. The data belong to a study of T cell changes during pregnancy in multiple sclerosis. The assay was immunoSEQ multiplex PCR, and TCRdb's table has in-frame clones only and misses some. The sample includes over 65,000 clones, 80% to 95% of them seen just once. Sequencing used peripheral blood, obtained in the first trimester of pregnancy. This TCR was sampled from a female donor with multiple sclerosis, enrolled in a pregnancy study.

Here the CDR3 reads CASSQDRKREIVQQFF. The CDR3 DNA follows: TGTGCCAGCAGCCAAGATAGGAAGCGGGAGATCGTGCAGCAGTTCTTC. This chain links TRBV4-2 with TRBJ2-1; 8 nucleotides line up with TRBD2. J lost 11 bases, V lost 0 bases, and 12 bases had no gene match. The CDR3 runs to 16 residues. The germline V gene has CDR1 LGHNA and CDR2 YNFKEQ.